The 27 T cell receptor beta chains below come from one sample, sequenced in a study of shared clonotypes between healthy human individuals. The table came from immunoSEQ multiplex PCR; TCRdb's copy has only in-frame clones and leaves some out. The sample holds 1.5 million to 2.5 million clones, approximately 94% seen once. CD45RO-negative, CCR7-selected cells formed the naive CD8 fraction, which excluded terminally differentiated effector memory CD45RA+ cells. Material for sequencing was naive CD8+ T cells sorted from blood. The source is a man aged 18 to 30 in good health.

CDR3 coding DNA: TGTGCCAGCAGTGAAGGAAGCGGGAGTGACATTCAGTACTTC. Translated, it gives CASSEGSGSDIQYF. This chain joins TRBV6-1 and TRBJ2-4; 8 bases align to TRBD2. This CDR3 comprises 14 residues. V was clipped by 1 base and J by 8 bases; unmatched bases: 4. In germline, CDR1 is MNHNS, CDR2 SASEGT.

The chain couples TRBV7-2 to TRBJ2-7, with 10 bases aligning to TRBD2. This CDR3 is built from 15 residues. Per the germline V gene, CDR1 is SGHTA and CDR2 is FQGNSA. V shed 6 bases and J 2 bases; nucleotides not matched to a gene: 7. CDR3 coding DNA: TGTGCCAGCAGACCCGGGACTAGCGCAGCCTACGAGCAGTACTTC. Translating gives CASRPGTSAAYEQYF.

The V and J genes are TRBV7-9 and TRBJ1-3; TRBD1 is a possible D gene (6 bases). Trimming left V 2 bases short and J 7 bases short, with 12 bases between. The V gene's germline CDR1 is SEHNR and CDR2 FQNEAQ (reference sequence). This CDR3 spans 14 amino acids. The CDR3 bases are TGTGCCAGCAGCTTAAGGGACAATGACAACACCATATATTTT. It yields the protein CASSLRDNDNTIYF.

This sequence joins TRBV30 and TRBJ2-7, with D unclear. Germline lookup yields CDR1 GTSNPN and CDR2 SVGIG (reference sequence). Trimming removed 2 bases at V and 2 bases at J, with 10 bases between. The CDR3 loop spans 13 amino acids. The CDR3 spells CAWSPPGTYEQYF. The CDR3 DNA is TGTGCCTGGAGTCCTCCAGGTACCTACGAGCAGTACTTC.

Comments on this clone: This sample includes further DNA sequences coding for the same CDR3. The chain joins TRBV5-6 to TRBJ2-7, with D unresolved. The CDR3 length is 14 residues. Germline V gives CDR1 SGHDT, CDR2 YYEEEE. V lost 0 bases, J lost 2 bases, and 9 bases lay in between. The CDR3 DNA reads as TGTGCCAGCAGCTTGGACGGGCTCACCTACGAGCAGTACTTC. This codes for CASSLDGLTYEQYF.

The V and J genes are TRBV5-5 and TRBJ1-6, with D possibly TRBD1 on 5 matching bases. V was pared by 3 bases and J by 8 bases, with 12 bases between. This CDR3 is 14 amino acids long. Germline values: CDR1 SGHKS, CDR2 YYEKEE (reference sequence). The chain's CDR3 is CASSSDIGDSPLHF. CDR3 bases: TGTGCCAGCAGCTCGGACATCGGGGATTCACCCCTCCACTTT.

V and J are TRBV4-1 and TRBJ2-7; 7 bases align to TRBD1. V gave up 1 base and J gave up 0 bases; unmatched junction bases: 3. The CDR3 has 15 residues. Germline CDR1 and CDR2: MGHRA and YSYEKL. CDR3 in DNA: TGCGCCAGCAGCCAAGTGTGGGACAGCTCCTACGAGCAGTACTTC. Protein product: CASSQVWDSSYEQYF.

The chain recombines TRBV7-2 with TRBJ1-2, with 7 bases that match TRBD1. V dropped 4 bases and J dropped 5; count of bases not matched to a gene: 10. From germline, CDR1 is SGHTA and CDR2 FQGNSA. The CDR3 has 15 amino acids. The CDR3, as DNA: TGTGCCAGCAGCTCAGGGGGTGTCATAAATTATGGCTACACCTTC. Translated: CASSSGGVINYGYTF. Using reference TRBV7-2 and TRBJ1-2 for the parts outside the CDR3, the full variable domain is GAGVSQSPSNKVTEKGKDVELRCDPISGHTALYWYRQSLGQGLEFLIYFQGNSAPDKSGLPSDRFSAERTGGSVSTLTIQRTQQEDSAVYLCASSSGGVINYGYTFGSGTRLTVV.

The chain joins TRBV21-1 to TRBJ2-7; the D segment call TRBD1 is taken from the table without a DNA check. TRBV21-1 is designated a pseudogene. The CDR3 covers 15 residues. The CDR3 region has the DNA TGTGCCAGCAGCAAAAGCCGGGACAGGGTTAGGGAGCAGTACTTC. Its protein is CASSKSRDRVREQYF.

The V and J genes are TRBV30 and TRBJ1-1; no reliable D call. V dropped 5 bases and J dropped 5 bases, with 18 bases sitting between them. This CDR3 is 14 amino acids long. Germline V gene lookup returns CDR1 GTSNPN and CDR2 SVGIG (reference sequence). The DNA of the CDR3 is TGTGCCTGGGGGCCGGGGAACCCGGAGACTGAAGCTTTCTTT. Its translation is CAWGPGNPETEAFF.

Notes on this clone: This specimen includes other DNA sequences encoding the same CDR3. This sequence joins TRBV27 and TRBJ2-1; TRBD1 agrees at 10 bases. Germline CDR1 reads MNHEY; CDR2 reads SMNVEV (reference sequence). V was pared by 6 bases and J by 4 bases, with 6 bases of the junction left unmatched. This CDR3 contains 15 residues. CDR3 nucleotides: TGTGCCAGCAGCTCCCGGGACAGGGGTTACAATGAGCAGTTCTTC. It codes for CASSSRDRGYNEQFF.

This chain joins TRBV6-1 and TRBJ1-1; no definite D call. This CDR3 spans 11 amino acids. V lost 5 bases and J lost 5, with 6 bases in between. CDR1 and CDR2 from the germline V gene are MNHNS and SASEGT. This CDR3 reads CASSYETEAFF. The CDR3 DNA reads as TGTGCCAGCAGTTATGAGACTGAAGCTTTCTTT.

CDR3 sequence reads: CASSQDWGKYEQYF. The CDR3 coding sequence is TGCGCCAGCAGCCAAGATTGGGGGAAATACGAGCAGTACTTC. This chain connects TRBV4-1 to TRBJ2-7; D tentatively reads TRBD1 or TRBD2 (5 bases each). Trimming cost V 0 bases and J 4 bases, with 10 bases left between them. This CDR3 comprises 14 residues. Germline V gene lookup returns CDR1 MGHRA and CDR2 YSYEKL.

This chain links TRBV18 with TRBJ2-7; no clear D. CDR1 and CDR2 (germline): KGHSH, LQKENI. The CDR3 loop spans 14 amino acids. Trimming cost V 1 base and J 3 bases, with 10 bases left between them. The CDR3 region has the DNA TGTGCCAGCTCACCACTGCAGGAGAACTACGAGCAGTACTTC. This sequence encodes CASSPLQENYEQYF.

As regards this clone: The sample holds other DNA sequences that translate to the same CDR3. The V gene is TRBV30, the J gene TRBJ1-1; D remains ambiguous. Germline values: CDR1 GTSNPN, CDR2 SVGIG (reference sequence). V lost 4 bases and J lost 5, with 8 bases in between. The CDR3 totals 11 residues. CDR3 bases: TGTGCCTGGACTCGGAGGACTGAAGCTTTCTTT. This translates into CAWTRRTEAFF.

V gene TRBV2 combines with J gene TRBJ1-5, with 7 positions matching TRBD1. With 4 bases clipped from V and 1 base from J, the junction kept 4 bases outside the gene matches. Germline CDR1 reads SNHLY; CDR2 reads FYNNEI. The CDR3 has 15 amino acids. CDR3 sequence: CASSGGTESNQPQHF. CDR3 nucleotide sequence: TGTGCCAGCAGTGGAGGGACAGAGAGCAATCAGCCCCAGCATTTT.

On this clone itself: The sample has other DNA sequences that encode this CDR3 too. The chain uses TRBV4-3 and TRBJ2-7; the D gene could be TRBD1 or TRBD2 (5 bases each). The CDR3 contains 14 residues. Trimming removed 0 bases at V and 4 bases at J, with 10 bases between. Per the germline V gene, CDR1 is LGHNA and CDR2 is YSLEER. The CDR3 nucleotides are TGCGCCAGCAGCCAAGATCGGGACGGATACGAGCAGTACTTC. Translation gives CASSQDRDGYEQYF.

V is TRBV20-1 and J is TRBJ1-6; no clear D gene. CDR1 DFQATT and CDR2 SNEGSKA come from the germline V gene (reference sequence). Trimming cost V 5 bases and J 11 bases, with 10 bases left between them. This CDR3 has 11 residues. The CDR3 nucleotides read TGCAGTGCTCGAGTGGAGCCACCCCTCCACTTT. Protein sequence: CSARVEPPLHF.

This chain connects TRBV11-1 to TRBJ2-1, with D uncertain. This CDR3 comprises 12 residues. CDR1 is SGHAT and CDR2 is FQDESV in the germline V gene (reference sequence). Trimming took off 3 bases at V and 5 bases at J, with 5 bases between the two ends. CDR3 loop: CASSFNDNEQFF. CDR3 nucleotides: TGTGCCAGCAGCTTCAATGACAATGAGCAGTTCTTC.

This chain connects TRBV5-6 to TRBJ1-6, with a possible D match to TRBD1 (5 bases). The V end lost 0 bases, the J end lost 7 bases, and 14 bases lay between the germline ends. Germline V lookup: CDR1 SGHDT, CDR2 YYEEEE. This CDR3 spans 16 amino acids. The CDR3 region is CASSLASGLLNSPLHF. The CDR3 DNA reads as TGTGCCAGCAGCTTGGCCTCAGGGCTACTGAATTCACCCCTCCACTTT.

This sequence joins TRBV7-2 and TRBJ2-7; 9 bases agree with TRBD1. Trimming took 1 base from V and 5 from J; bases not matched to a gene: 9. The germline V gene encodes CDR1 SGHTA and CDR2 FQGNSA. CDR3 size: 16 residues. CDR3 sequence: CASSLEGEGTGNEQYF. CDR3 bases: TGTGCCAGCAGCTTAGAAGGCGAAGGGACAGGGAACGAGCAGTACTTC.

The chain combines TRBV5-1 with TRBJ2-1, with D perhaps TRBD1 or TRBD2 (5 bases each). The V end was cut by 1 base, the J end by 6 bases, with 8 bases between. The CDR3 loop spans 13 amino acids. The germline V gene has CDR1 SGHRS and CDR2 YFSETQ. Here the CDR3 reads CASSLSGTNEQFF. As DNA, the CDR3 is TGCGCCAGCAGCTTGTCCGGGACCAATGAGCAGTTCTTC. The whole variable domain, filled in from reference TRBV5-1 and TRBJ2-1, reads KAGVTQTPRYLIKTRGQQVTLSCSPISGHRSVSWYQQTPGQGLQFLFEYFSETQRNKGNFPGRFSGRQFSNSRSEMNVSTLELGDSALYLCASSLSGTNEQFFGPGTRLTVL.

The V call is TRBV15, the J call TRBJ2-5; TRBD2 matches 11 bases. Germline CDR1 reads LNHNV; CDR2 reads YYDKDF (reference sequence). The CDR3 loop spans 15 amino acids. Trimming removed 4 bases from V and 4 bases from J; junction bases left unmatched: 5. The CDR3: CATSILAGGLETQYF. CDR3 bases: TGTGCCACCAGCATCCTAGCGGGGGGATTAGAGACCCAGTACTTC.

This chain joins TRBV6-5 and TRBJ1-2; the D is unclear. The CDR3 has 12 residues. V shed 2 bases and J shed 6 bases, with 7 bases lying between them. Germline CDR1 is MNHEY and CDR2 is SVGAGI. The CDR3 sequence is CASSYDGDGYTF. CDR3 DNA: TGTGCCAGCAGTTACGACGGCGATGGCTACACCTTC.

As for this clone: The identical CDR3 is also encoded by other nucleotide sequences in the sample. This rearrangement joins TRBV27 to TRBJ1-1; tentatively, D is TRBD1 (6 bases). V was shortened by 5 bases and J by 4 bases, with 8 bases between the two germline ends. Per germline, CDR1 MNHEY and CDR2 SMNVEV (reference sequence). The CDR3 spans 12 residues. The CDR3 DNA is TGTGCCAGCAGTAGAGGGGGCACTGAAGCTTTCTTT. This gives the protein CASSRGGTEAFF.

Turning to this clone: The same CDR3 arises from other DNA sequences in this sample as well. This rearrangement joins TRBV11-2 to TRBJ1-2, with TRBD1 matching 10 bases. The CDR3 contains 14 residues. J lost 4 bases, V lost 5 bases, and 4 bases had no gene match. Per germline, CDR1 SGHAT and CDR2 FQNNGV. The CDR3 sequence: CASSLGQGVYGYTF. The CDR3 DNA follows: TGTGCCAGCAGCCTAGGACAGGGGGTCTATGGCTACACCTTC. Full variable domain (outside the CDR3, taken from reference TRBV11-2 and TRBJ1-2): EAGVAQSPRYKIIEKRQSVAFWCNPISGHATLYWYQQILGQGPKLLIQFQNNGVVDDSQLPKDRFSAERLKGVDSTLKIQPAKLEDSAVYLCASSLGQGVYGYTFGSGTRLTVV.

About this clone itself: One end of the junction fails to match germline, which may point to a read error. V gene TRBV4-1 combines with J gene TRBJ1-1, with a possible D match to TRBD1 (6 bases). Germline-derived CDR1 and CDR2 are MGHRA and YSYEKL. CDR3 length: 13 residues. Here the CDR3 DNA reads TGCGCCAGCAGCCAAAGGGGGAACTCTGAAGCTTTCTTT. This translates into CASSQRGNSEAFF.